The clone carrying this T cell receptor beta chain was counted once. The antigen is unknown. Healthy bone marrow donors made up the donors. The source of the sample is a study of cytomegalovirus exposure and HLA in healthy donors. The study's findings and limits: Among CMV-associated TCR beta chains, most appeared HLA-restricted in a later analysis. There were some public TCRs occurring in many donors, but most TCR sequences were rare. In a later analysis, a genetic analysis reported fewer productive-TCR N-insertions in an Asian-associated ancestry cluster than the cohort average.

The CDR3 has 13 amino acids. Trimming shortened V by 4 bases and J by 4 bases, and 9 bases separated the two germline ends. Per the germline V gene, CDR1 is SGDLS and CDR2 is YYNGEE. 60 Vbeta and 13 Jbeta primers were used in PCR. The data were produced by immunoSEQ multiplex PCR, yet TCRdb's version contains in-frame clones alone and is incomplete. Seen here are under 200,000 clones, 70% to 85% observed once, and the top ten hold roughly 0.64%. The sequenced material came from PBMCs. The chain recombines TRBV9 with TRBJ1-5, with D unresolved. The clonotype was recovered from a woman aged 40 to 55 in good health and CMV-seronegative. This chain's CDR3 is CASSFDGNQPQHF. The CDR3 bases are TGTGCCAGCAGCTTCGACGGGAATCAGCCCCAGCATTTT.